The 15 T cell receptor beta chains reported below all come from one sample, sequenced in a study of blood T cell repertoires in COVID-19. TCRdb's copy holds only in-frame clones and misses some; the assay was immunoSEQ multiplex PCR. The table has about 160,000 clones, approximately 78% seen once. The sample consisted of peripheral blood. The receptors shown here come from a human donor with acute or convalescent COVID-19. The donor label of this sample is uncertain.

The chain recombines TRBV30 with TRBJ1-5; D unclear. CDR3 length equals 13 residues. Trimming removed 0 bases from V and 3 bases from J, with 6 bases in between. CDR1 and CDR2 (germline): GTSNPN, SVGIG (reference sequence). The CDR3 loop reads CAWSVSFNQPQHF. CDR3 nucleotides: TGTGCCTGGAGTGTATCTTTCAATCAGCCCCAGCATTTT. The whole variable domain, filled in from reference TRBV30 and TRBJ1-5, reads SQTIHQWPATLVQPVGSPLSLECTVEGTSNPNLYWYRQAAGRGLQLLFYSVGIGQISSEVPQNLSASRPQDRQFILSSKKLLLSDSGFYLCAWSVSFNQPQHFGDGTRLSIL.

This clone turned up a few times. The rearrangement uses TRBV2 and TRBJ1-2; D is unclear. Germline values: CDR1 SNHLY, CDR2 FYNNEI. Trimming stripped 8 bases from V and 8 bases from J, with 18 bases between. The CDR3 contains 13 residues. The CDR3 loop reads CASLWAKLGGYTF. CDR3 bases: TGTGCCAGCTTGTGGGCCAAACTAGGGGGCTACACCTTC.

The V call is TRBV3-1 (or the pseudogene TRBV3-2), the J call TRBJ1-2, with TRBD1 identical over 12 bases. This CDR3 has 16 amino acids. With 4 bases clipped from V and 5 bases from J, the junction kept 8 bases outside the gene matches. CDR1 LGHDT and CDR2 YNNKEL come from the germline V gene (reference sequence). The CDR3 loop reads CASSPSQGQGAYGYTF. CDR3 bases: TGTGCCAGCAGCCCTTCCCAGGGACAGGGGGCGTATGGCTACACCTTC.

The V and J genes are TRBV12-3 or TRBV12-4 and TRBJ1-5, with TRBD1 as a possible D gene (6 bases). There are 12 residues in the CDR3. The V gene lost 8 bases and the J gene lost 7 bases, with 12 bases spanning the gap. DNA of the CDR3: TGTGCCAGCTCAGGGGTACGGCAGCCCCAGCATTTT. Its protein is CASSGVRQPQHF.

CDR3 protein: CASSEGTGGLAGTGYTF. CDR3 nucleotide sequence: TGTGCCAGCAGCGAGGGGACAGGGGGCTTGGCAGGCACGGGCTACACCTTC. The gene calls are TRBV9 and TRBJ1-2; 12 bases map to TRBD1. V lost 3 bases and J lost 8; bases outside the gene matches: 14. The CDR3 loop spans 17 amino acids. Germline CDR1 reads SGDLS; CDR2 reads YYNGEE.

This sequence joins TRBV10-3 and TRBJ1-2; 10 bases match TRBD1. The junction had 5 bases not matched to a gene; V was cut back by 5 bases and J by 5 bases. The germline CDR1 and CDR2 sequences are ENHRY and SYGVKD. The CDR3 is made up of 14 amino acids. This CDR3 is CAISFGQGVYGYTF. CDR3 sequence (DNA): TGTGCCATCAGTTTTGGACAGGGGGTGTATGGCTACACCTTC.

The table lists this clone with a count of one. The chain links TRBV25-1 to TRBJ2-1, with 8 positions matching TRBD1. The CDR3 is 13 amino acids. With 7 bases clipped from V and 5 bases from J, the junction kept 4 bases outside the gene matches. Germline V gene data show CDR1 as MGHDK and CDR2 as SYGVNS. CDR3 sequence: CASKGQGHNEQFF. The DNA of the CDR3 is TGTGCCAGCAAAGGACAGGGCCACAATGAGCAGTTCTTC.

This clone came up once. The chain uses TRBV5-8 and TRBJ1-1; TRBD1 is a possible D gene (6 bases). This CDR3 is 14 amino acids long. V lost 5 bases and J lost 3, with 14 bases in between. Germline-derived CDR1 and CDR2 are SGHTS and YDEGEE. This CDR3 is CASRRGGSDTEAFF. The CDR3 DNA reads TGTGCCAGCAGGCGAGGGGGTTCCGACACTGAAGCTTTCTTT.

This clone was detected only a few times. The V call is TRBV5-4, the J call TRBJ1-1; a weak D match, TRBD1 (5 bases). CDR1 SGHNT and CDR2 YYREEE come from the germline V gene (reference sequence). Trimming stripped 3 bases from V and 7 bases from J, with 16 bases between. This CDR3 region has 14 residues. This CDR3 reads CASSSPAGGGEAFF. The CDR3 DNA reads as TGTGCCAGCAGCTCCCCGGCGGGGGGGGGTGAAGCTTTCTTT.

The chain is built from TRBV5-4 and TRBJ1-6; D gene ambiguous. V lost 0 bases to trimming and J lost 6 bases, with 7 bases between them. This CDR3 contains 14 residues. Germline V CDR1 and CDR2: SGHNT, YYREEE (reference sequence). CDR3 sequence: CASSLGALNSPLHF. The CDR3, as DNA: TGTGCCAGCAGCTTGGGAGCCCTTAATTCACCCCTCCACTTT.

This chain links TRBV7-2 with TRBJ1-6; D is ambiguous. The CDR3 is made up of 15 amino acids. Between the trimmed V and J ends, which lost 4 bases and 8 bases, there was a span of 15 bases. Germline V gives CDR1 SGHTA, CDR2 FQGNSA. The CDR3 here is CASSSSAGTDSPLHF. The CDR3 nucleotides are TGTGCCAGCAGCTCCTCGGCGGGCACCGATTCACCCCTCCACTTT. Using reference TRBV7-2 and TRBJ1-6 for the parts outside the CDR3, the full variable domain is GAGVSQSPSNKVTEKGKDVELRCDPISGHTALYWYRQSLGQGLEFLIYFQGNSAPDKSGLPSDRFSAERTGGSVSTLTIQRTQQEDSAVYLCASSSSAGTDSPLHFGNGTRLTVT.

Regarding this clone: Other DNA sequences in this sample translate to the same CDR3. The chain is built from TRBV2 and TRBJ2-7; the D is unclear. The CDR3 has 12 amino acids. Between the trimmed V and J ends, which lost 5 bases and 1 base, there was a span of 6 bases. Germline assignment: CDR1 SNHLY and CDR2 FYNNEI. This CDR3 reads CASSLSSYEQYF. The CDR3 bases are TGTGCCAGCAGTTTATCGTCCTACGAGCAGTACTTC.

This chain connects TRBV11-1 to TRBJ1-1; no clear D. The CDR3 extends over 14 amino acids. CDR1 is SGHAT and CDR2 is FQDESV in the germline V gene (reference sequence). With 3 bases removed from V and 3 bases from J, the gap between germline ends came to 11 bases. Here the CDR3 DNA reads TGTGCCAGCAGCTTCTCGCGGGTCCACACTGAAGCTTTCTTT. Protein: CASSFSRVHTEAFF.

The gene calls are TRBV30 and TRBJ1-5, with 11 bases lining up with TRBD1. The V gene's germline CDR1 is GTSNPN and CDR2 SVGIG (reference sequence). The CDR3 extends over 14 amino acids. After removal of 2 bases from V and 5 bases from J, the junction contained 2 bases not matched to a gene. CDR3 in amino acids: CAWSRDRGDQPQHF. In nucleotides, the CDR3 is TGTGCCTGGAGTAGGGACAGGGGGGATCAGCCCCAGCATTTT. Filled out from reference TRBV30 and TRBJ1-5, the complete variable domain reads SQTIHQWPATLVQPVGSPLSLECTVEGTSNPNLYWYRQAAGRGLQLLFYSVGIGQISSEVPQNLSASRPQDRQFILSSKKLLLSDSGFYLCAWSRDRGDQPQHFGDGTRLSIL.

This chain connects TRBV7-2 to TRBJ1-1; 8 nucleotides align to TRBD1. V shed 5 bases, J shed 3 bases, and the junction held 8 bases outside the gene matches. CDR3 size: 15 residues. The germline V gene encodes CDR1 SGHTA and CDR2 FQGNSA. CDR3 DNA: TGTGCCAGCAGCCTGAGGACAGGGATGGACACTGAAGCTTTCTTT. Residues: CASSLRTGMDTEAFF.